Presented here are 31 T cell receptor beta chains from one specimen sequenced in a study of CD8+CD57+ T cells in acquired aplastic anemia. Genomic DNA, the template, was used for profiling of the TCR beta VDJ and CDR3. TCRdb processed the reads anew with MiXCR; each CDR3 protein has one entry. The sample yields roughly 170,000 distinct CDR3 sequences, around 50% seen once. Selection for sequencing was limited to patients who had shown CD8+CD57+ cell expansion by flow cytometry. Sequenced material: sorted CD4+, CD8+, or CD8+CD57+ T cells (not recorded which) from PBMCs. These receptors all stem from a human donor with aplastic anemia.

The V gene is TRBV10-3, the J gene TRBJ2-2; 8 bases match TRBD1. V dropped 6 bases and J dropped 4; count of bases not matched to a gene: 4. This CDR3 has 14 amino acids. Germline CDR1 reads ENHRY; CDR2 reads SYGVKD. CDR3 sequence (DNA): TGTGCCATCAGCCCGGGACAGGTCACCGGGGAGCTGTTTTTT. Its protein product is CAISPGQVTGELFF.

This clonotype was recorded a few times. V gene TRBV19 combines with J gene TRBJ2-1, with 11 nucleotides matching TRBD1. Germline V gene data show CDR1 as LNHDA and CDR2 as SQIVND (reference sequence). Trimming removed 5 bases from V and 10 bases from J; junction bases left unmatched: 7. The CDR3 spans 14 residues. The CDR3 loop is CASSSGQGAYEQFF. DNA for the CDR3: TGTGCCAGTAGTTCTGGACAGGGGGCCTACGAGCAGTTCTTC. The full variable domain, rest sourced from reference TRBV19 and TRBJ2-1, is DGGITQSPKYLFRKEGQNVTLSCEQNLNHDAMYWYRQDPGQGLRLIYYSQIVNDFQKGDIAEGYSVSREKKESFPLTVTSAQKNPTAFYLCASSSGQGAYEQFFGPGTRLTVL.

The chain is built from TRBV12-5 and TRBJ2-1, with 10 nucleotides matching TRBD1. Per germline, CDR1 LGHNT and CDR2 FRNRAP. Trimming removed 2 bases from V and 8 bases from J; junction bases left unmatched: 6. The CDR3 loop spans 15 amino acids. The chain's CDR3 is CASGLFPTGGDEQFF. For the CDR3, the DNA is TGTGCTAGTGGTTTGTTCCCGACAGGGGGCGATGAGCAGTTCTTC.

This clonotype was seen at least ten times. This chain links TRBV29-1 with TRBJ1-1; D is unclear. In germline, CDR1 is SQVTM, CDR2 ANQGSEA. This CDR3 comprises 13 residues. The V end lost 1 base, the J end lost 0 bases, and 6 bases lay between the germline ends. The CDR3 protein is CSVEGRMNTEAFF. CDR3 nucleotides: TGCAGCGTTGAAGGACGGATGAACACTGAAGCTTTCTTT.

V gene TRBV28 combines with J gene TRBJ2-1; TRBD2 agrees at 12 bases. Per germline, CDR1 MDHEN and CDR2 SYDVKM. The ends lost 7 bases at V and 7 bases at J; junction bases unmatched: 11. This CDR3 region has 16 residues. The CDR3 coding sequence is TGTGCCAGCACCCTAGCGGGGGGGCTCGTTGGAAATGAGCAGTTCTTC. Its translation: CASTLAGGLVGNEQFF.

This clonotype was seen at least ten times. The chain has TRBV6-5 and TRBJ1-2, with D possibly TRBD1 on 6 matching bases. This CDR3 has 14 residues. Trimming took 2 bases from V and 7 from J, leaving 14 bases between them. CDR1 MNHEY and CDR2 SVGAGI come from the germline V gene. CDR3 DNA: TGTGCCAGCAGTTACAGGGGGTTAGAGGGTGGCTACACCTTC. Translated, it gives CASSYRGLEGGYTF.

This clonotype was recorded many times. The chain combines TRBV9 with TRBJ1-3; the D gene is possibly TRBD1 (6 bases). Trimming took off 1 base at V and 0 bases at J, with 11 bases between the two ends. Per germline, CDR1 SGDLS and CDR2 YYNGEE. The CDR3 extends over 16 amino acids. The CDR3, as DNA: TGTGCCAGCAGCGTACACGGACAGAGCTCTGGAAACACCATATATTTT. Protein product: CASSVHGQSSGNTIYF.

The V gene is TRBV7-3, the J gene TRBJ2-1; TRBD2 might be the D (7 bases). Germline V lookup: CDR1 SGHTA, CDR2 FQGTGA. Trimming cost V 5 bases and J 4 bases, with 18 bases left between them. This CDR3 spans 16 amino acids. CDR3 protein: CASSPQGGGGYNEQFF. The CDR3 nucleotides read TGTGCCAGCAGCCCCCAGGGCGGGGGCGGGTACAATGAGCAGTTCTTC.

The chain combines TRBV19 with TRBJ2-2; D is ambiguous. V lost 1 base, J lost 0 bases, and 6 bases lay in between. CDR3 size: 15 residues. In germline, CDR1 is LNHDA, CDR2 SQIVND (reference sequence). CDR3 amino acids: CASSIAATNTGELFF. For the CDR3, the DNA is TGTGCCAGTAGTATAGCGGCCACGAACACCGGGGAGCTGTTTTTT.

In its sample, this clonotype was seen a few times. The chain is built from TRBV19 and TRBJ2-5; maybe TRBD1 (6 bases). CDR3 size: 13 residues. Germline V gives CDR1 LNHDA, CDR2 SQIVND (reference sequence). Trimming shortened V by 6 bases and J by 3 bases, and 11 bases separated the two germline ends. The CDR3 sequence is CASRRTDKETQYF. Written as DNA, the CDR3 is TGTGCCAGTAGACGGACAGACAAAGAGACCCAGTACTTC.

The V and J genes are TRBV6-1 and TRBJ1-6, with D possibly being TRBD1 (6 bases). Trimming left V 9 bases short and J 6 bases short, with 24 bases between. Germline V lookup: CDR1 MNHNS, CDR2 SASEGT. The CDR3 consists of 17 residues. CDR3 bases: TGTGCCAGTACAGAGCCCGGAGGGGGGGGCAGTAATTCACCCCTCCACTTT. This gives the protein CASTEPGGGGSNSPLHF.

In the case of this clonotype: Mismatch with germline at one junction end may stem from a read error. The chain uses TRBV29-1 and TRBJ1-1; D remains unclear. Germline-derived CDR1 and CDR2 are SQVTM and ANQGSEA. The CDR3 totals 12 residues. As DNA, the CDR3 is TGTGCCTGGAATGGTTTGGGCGCTGAAGCTTTCTTT. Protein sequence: CAWNGLGAEAFF. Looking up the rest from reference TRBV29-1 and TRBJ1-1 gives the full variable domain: SAVISQKPSRDICQRGTSLTIQCQVDSQVTMMFWYRQQPGQSLTLIATANQGSEATYESGFVIDKFPISRPNLTFSTLTVSNMSPEDSSIYLCAWNGLGAEAFFGQGTRLTVV.

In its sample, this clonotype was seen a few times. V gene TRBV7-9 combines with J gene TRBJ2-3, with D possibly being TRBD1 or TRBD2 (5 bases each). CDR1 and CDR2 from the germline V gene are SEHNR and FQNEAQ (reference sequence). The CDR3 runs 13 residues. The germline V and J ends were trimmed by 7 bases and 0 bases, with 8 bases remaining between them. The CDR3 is CASMRGSTDTQYF. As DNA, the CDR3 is TGTGCCAGCATGAGGGGAAGCACAGATACGCAGTATTTT.

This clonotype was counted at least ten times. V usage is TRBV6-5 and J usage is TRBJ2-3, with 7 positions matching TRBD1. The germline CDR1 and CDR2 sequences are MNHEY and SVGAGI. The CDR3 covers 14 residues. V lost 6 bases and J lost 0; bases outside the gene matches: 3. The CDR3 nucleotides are TGTGCCAGCAGACAGGGGTCTAGCACAGATACGCAGTATTTT. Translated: CASRQGSSTDTQYF.

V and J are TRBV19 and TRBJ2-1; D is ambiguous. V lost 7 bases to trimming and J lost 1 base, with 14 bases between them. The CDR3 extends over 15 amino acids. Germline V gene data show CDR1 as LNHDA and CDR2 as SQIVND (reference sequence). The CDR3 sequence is CASNHPGNSYNEQFF. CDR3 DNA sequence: TGTGCCAGTAACCATCCAGGTAATTCCTACAATGAGCAGTTCTTC.

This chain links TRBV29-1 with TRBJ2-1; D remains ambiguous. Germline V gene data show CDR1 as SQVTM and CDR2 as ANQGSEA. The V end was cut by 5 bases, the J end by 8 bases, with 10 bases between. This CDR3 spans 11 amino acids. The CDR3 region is CSVNSGHEQFF. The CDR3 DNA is TGCAGCGTTAATTCCGGCCATGAGCAGTTCTTC.

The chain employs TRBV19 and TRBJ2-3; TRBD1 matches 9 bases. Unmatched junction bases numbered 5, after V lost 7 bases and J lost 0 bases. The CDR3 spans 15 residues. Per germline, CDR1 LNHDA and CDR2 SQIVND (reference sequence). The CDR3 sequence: CASKDRGPSTDTQYF. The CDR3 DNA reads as TGTGCCAGTAAGGACAGGGGACCGAGCACAGATACGCAGTATTTT.

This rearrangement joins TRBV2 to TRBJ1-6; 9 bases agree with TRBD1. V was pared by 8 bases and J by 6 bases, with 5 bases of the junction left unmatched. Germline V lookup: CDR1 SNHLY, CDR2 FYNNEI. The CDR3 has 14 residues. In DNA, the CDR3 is TGTGCCAGCGTAGGGACAGGGACTAATTCACCCCTCCACTTT. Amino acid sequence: CASVGTGTNSPLHF.

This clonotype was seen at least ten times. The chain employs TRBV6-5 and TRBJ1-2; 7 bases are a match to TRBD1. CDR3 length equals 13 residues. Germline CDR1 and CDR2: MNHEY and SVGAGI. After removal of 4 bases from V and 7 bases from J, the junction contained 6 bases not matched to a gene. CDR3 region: CASSCEGASGYTF. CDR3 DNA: TGTGCCAGCAGTTGTGAGGGGGCTAGTGGCTACACCTTC.

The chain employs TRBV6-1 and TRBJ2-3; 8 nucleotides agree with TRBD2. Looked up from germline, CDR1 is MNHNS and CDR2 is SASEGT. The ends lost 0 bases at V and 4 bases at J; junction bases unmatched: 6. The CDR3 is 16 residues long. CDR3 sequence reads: CASSEAPGGPSDTQYF. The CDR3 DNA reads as TGTGCCAGCAGTGAAGCTCCGGGGGGGCCGTCAGATACGCAGTATTTT.

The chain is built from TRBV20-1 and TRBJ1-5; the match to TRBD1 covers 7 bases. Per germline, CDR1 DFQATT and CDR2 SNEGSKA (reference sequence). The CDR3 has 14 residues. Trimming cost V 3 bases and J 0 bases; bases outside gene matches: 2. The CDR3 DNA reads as TGCAGTGCTAGGGGACAGAATAGCAATCAGCCCCAGCATTTT. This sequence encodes CSARGQNSNQPQHF.

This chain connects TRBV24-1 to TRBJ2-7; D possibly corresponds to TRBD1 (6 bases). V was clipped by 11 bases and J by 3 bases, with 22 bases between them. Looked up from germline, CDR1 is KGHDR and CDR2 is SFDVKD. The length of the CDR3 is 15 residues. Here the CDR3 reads CAILSPRDKYYEQYF. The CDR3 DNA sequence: TGTGCCATCCTTTCACCCCGGGACAAATACTACGAGCAGTACTTC.

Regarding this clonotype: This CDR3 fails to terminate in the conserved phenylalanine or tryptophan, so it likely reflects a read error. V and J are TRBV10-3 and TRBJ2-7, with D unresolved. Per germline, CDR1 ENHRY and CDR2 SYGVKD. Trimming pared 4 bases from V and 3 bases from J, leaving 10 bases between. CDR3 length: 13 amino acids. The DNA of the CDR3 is TGTGCCATCAGTGTTGTCTTAGGCTACGAGCAGTACCTC. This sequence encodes CAISVVLGYEQYL.

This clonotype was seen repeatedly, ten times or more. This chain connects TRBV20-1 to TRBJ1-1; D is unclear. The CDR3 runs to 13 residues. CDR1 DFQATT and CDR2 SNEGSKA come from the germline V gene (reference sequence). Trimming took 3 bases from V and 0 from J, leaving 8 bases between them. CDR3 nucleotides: TGCAGTGCTAGGGCCGATCTGAACACTGAAGCTTTCTTT. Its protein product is CSARADLNTEAFF.

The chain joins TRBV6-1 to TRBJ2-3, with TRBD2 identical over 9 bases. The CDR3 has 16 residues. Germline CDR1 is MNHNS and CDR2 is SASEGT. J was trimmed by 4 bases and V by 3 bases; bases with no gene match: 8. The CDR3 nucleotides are TGTGCCAGCAGTGATCGGGCGGGGGGGGTTGCAGATACGCAGTATTTT. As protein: CASSDRAGGVADTQYF.

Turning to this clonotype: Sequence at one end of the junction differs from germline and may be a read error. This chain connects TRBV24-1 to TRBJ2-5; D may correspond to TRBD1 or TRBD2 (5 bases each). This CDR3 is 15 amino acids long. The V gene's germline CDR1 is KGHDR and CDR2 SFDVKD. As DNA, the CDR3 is TGTGCCACCAGTGATGCCGGGACGGACCAAGGGACCCAGTACTTC. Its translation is CATSDAGTDQGTQYF.

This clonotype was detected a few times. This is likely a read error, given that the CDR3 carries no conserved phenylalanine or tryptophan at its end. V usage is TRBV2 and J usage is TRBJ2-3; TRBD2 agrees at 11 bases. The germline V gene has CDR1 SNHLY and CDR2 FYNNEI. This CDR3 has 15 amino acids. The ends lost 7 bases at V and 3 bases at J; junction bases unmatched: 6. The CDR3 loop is CASTTGTSGTDTQYL. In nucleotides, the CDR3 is TGTGCCAGCACCACCGGGACTAGCGGAACAGATACGCAGTATTTA.

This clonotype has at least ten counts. The CDR3 DNA follows: TGTGCCAGCAGTGAGGTGGGAATCGGGGAAAAACTGTTTTTT. Its translation: CASSEVGIGEKLFF. The chain couples TRBV2 to TRBJ1-4; no definite D call. This CDR3 region has 14 residues. Germline loops: CDR1 SNHLY, CDR2 FYNNEI. Between the trimmed V and J ends, which lost 3 bases and 8 bases, there was a span of 13 bases. The variable domain in full, with the rest retrieved from reference TRBV2 and TRBJ1-4, is EPEVTQTPSHQVTQMGQEVILRCVPISNHLYFYWYRQILGQKVEFLVSFYNNEISEKSEIFDDQFSVERPDGSNFTLKIRSTKLEDSAMYFCASSEVGIGEKLFFGSGTQLSVL.

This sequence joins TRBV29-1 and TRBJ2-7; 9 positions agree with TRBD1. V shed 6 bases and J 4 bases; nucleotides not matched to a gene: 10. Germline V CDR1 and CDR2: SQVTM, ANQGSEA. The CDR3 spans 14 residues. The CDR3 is CSVDPGQGKYEQYF. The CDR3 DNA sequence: TGCAGCGTCGACCCGGGACAGGGAAAATACGAGCAGTACTTC.

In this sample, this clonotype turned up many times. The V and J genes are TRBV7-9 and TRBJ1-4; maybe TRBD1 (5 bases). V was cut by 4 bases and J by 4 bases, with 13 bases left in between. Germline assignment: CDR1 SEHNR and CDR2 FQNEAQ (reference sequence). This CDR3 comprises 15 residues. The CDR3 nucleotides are TGTGCCAGCAGCTCCAGACAGAGTCTTAATGAAAAACTGTTTTTT. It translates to CASSSRQSLNEKLFF. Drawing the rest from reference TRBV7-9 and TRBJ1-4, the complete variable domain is DTGVSQNPRHKITKRGQNVTFRCDPISEHNRLYWYRQTLGQGPEFLTYFQNEAQLEKSRLLSDRFSAERPKGSFSTLEIQRTEQGDSAMYLCASSSRQSLNEKLFFGSGTQLSVL.

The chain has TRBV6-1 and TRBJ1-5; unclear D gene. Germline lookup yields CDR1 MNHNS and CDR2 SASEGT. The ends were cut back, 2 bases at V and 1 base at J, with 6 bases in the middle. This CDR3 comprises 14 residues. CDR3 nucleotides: TGTGCCAGCAGTGAATGGTGGAGCAATCAGCCCCAGCATTTT. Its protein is CASSEWWSNQPQHF.